Given below is one T cell receptor (beta chain) in context. This sample is drawn from a study of blood T cell repertoires in COVID-19. Germline CDR1 reads LNHDA; CDR2 reads SQIVND (reference sequence). V shed 5 bases and J shed 1 base, with 12 bases lying between them. The length of the CDR3 is 15 residues. The assay was immunoSEQ multiplex PCR, and TCRdb's table has in-frame clones only and misses some. The top ten hold 0.99% of the sample, which has under 200,000 clones, 70% to 90% seen once. The chain joins TRBV19 to TRBJ1-5; D call uncertain. The TCR comes from a man aged 18 to 30 with acute or convalescent COVID-19. Material: peripheral blood. This chain's CDR3 is CASSGGGGSNQPQHF. The DNA for the CDR3 is TGTGCCAGTAGTGGAGGTGGCGGGAGCAATCAGCCCCAGCATTTT.